A selection of T cell receptor beta chains follows, all from one sample in a study of sequential checkpoint blockade in melanoma. Assay used: immunoSEQ multiplex PCR; TCRdb lists only in-frame clones, some missing. The table includes around 18,000 clones, 70% to 75% detected once. Sequencing used CD8+ T cells sorted from blood (inferred from file names), obtained from a patient given nivolumab and ipilimumab in sequence. These receptors all come from a human donor with melanoma. CDR3s include the opening cysteine and the closing phenylalanine or tryptophan. A D gene is named only where the DNA matches it firmly. Rows give clone size only sometimes, using once, few, many, or a class for an expanded clone.

>TRBV29-1|.|TRBJ2-1|TRBD1
TGCAGCGTCGAAAGTCCTTGGGACAGTATCCACTCCTACAATGAGCAGTTCTTC
CSVESPWDSIHSYNEQFF
>TRBV27|.|TRBJ2-7|.
TGTGCCAGCAGTTTAGGGCAGGGGAGCTACGAGCAGTACTTC
CASSLGQGSYEQYF
>TRBV4-1|.|TRBJ2-7|TRBD1
TGCGCCAGCAGCCTAAGGACAGGGCCCAACGAGCAGTACTTC
CASSLRTGPNEQYF
>TRBV6-5|.|TRBJ2-1|TRBD2
TGTGCCAGCAGTTCGGGACTAGGTAGCAATGAGCAGTTCTTC
CASSSGLGSNEQFF
>TRBV6-5|.|TRBJ1-2|TRBD1
TGTGCCAGCAGTTACGGCGACAGGGGGGGACTTGAAGGCTACACCTTC
CASSYGDRGGLEGYTF
>TRBV15|.|TRBJ2-5|TRBD2
TGTGCCACCAGCTCCTGGACTAGCCGGGGGCAAGAGACCCAGTACTTC
CATSSWTSRGQETQYF
>TRBV6-4|.|TRBJ1-1|TRBD1
TGTGCCAGCAGCGCTCAGGGGGAAGGCGAAGCTTTCTTT
CASSAQGEGEAFF
>TRBV27|.|TRBJ2-1|TRBD1
TGTGCCAGCAGTTTACAGGGGGCGATCTACAATGAGCAGTTCTTC
CASSLQGAIYNEQFF
>TRBV7-9|.|TRBJ2-1|.
TGTGCGCTACTGGGAGTTTGGAATGAGCAGTTCTTC
CALLGVWNEQFF
>TRBV18|.|TRBJ2-4|TRBD1
TGTGCCAGCTCACCGAAACGGACAGGGTGGGTCAAAAACATTCAGTACTTC
CASSPKRTGWVKNIQYF
>TRBV5-1|.|TRBJ1-1|TRBD1
TGCGCCAGCAGCTTGGGAGGGACAGCCTTGGAAGCTTTCTTT
CASSLGGTALEAFF
>TRBV10-1|.|TRBJ2-2|TRBD2
TGCGCCAGCAGCCCAGGCGGGGGAACCGGGGAGCTGTTTTTT
CASSPGGGTGELFF
>TRBV5-4|.|TRBJ2-5|.
TGTGCCAGCAGCTCTTTTGAGAGAGGGAGGCAAGAGACCCAGTACTTC
CASSSFERGRQETQYF
>TRBV27|once|TRBJ1-5|.
TGTGCCAGCAGTTTAGCCGGGGATCATCAGCCCCAGCATTTT
CASSLAGDHQPQHF
>TRBV7-9|.|TRBJ2-3|TRBD2
TGTGCCAGCAGCTTAAAAGAGCGACTAGCGGGGGCAGATACGCAGTATTTT
CASSLKERLAGADTQYF
>TRBV28|.|TRBJ2-7|.
TGTGCCAGCAGTCCAAAGACAGGCAGGGTCGTGTGGGTGCAGTACTTC
CASSPKTGRVVWVQYF
>TRBV27|.|TRBJ2-1|.
TGTGCCAGCATAGATGGGGAGGGGGGTGAGCAGTTCTTC
CASIDGEGGEQFF
>TRBV4-1|.|TRBJ1-1|.
TGCGCCAGCAGCCGGTTACAGGGTCGTGAAGCCTTCTTT
CASSRLQGREAFF
>TRBV5-4|.|TRBJ1-1|.
TGTGCCAGCAGCTTGGATCAGGGTTACACTGAAGCTTTCTTT
CASSLDQGYTEAFF
>TRBV29-1|.|TRBJ2-5|.
TGCAGCGTTGCACGGGAGACCCAGTACTTC
CSVARETQYF
>TRBV27|once|TRBJ1-1|TRBD1
TGTGCCAGCAGTTTAAATCCGGCCAGGGGGCCGATTATGAACACTGAAGCTTTCTTT
CASSLNPARGPIMNTEAFF
>TRBV19|few|TRBJ1-1|.
TGTGCCAGTAGTTTGGGGCAGGAAGTTGAAGCTTTCTTT
CASSLGQEVEAFF
>TRBV4-1|.|TRBJ1-2|TRBD1
TGCGCCAGCAGCCAAGGATCCGGGACAGGGGGCTATGGCTACACCTTC
CASSQGSGTGGYGYTF
>TRBV6-6|.|TRBJ2-1|TRBD1
TGTGCCAGCAGCCAAGACAGGGGCAATGAGCAGTTCTTC
CASSQDRGNEQFF
>TRBV11-2|.|TRBJ1-5|.
TGTGCCAGCAGCCCCTCCCCGGGGGGACCAAGGCATTTT
CASSPSPGGPRHF
>TRBV6-5|.|TRBJ1-5|.
TGTGCCCTAAATCGGGGGGTAGGCAATCAGCCCCAGCATTTT
CALNRGVGNQPQHF